This is a list of T cell receptor beta chains from one sample in a study of early T cells in non-severe SARS-CoV-2 infection. One entry per CDR3 protein, called by TCRdb with MiXCR from the 5' RACE reads. The table includes roughly 93,000 distinct CDR3 sequences, around 15% detected once. The sample was whole blood. These receptors were collected from an adult who was a healthcare worker with PCR-confirmed SARS-CoV-2 infection or an uninfected control (not recorded which). The CDR3 runs from the conserved cysteine through the conserved F or W. A D gene is named only where the DNA matches it firmly. Expanded clones are given a class, and other clones once, few, many or no size at all.

clone size: few; D gene: TRBD1; V gene: TRBV5-8; J gene: TRBJ1-2; CDR3 DNA: TGTGCCAGCAGCCTTACAGGGGTAGACCCTAACTATGGCTACACCTTC; CDR3 protein: CASSLTGVDPNYGYTF
clone size: -; D gene: TRBD2; V gene: TRBV20-1; J gene: TRBJ2-3; CDR3 DNA: TGCAGTGCTAGAGACCTAGCGGTTCACGCTAGCACAGATACGCAGTATTTT; CDR3 protein: CSARDLAVHASTDTQYF
clone size: few; D gene: TRBD2; V gene: TRBV14; J gene: TRBJ2-1; CDR3 DNA: TGTGCCAGCAGCCAGAGGACTAGCGGGGAATACAATGAGCAGTTCTTC; CDR3 protein: CASSQRTSGEYNEQFF
clone size: many; D gene: -; V gene: TRBV10-2; J gene: TRBJ2-3; CDR3 DNA: TGCGCCAGCAGTGTGGCGGATACGCAGTATTTT; CDR3 protein: CASSVADTQYF
clone size: few; D gene: -; V gene: TRBV19; J gene: TRBJ1-5; CDR3 DNA: TGTGCCAGTAGGTTAGGATGGGGTAGCAATCAGCCCCAGCATTTT; CDR3 protein: CASRLGWGSNQPQHF
clone size: -; D gene: -; V gene: TRBV2; J gene: TRBJ2-1; CDR3 DNA: TGTGCCAGCAGTGCCCAGGCCAGGGGCAATGAGCAGTTCTTC; CDR3 protein: CASSAQARGNEQFF
clone size: few; D gene: -; V gene: TRBV5-1; J gene: TRBJ2-5; CDR3 DNA: TGCGCCAGCAGCAAGGACAGCCAAGAGACCCAGTACTTC; CDR3 protein: CASSKDSQETQYF
clone size: few; D gene: -; V gene: TRBV20-1; J gene: TRBJ2-5; CDR3 DNA: TGCAGTGCCACCGAAGGGAAGGGGTACCAAGAGACCCAGTACTTC; CDR3 protein: CSATEGKGYQETQYF
clone size: few; D gene: TRBD1; V gene: TRBV5-1; J gene: TRBJ1-5; CDR3 DNA: TGCGCCAGCAGCTTGGGGGACAGCAACCCCAATCAGCCCCAGCATTTT; CDR3 protein: CASSLGDSNPNQPQHF
clone size: many; D gene: -; V gene: TRBV7-2; J gene: TRBJ1-3; CDR3 DNA: TGTGCCAGCAGCTTAGGGGGCTCTGGAAACACCATATATTTT; CDR3 protein: CASSLGGSGNTIYF
clone size: few; D gene: TRBD1; V gene: TRBV12-5; J gene: TRBJ1-5; CDR3 DNA: TGTGCTAGTGGTTTTTACAGGGGTATCAACCAGCCCCAGCATTTT; CDR3 protein: CASGFYRGINQPQHF
clone size: many; D gene: -; V gene: TRBV3-1; J gene: TRBJ1-3; CDR3 DNA: TGTGCCAGCAGCCCAGGATATGACTCTGGAAACACCATATATTTT; CDR3 protein: CASSPGYDSGNTIYF
clone size: many; D gene: TRBD1; V gene: TRBV18; J gene: TRBJ1-1; CDR3 DNA: TGTGCCAGCTCACCAGGGACAGGGCCGATGAACACTGAAGCTTTCTTT; CDR3 protein: CASSPGTGPMNTEAFF
clone size: few; D gene: TRBD1; V gene: TRBV7-2; J gene: TRBJ1-1; CDR3 DNA: TGTGCCAGCAGACAGAACAGGGGCGCGGCGAACACTGAAGCTTTCTTT; CDR3 protein: CASRQNRGAANTEAFF
clone size: few; D gene: -; V gene: TRBV25-1; J gene: TRBJ2-2; CDR3 DNA: TGTGCCAGCAGAATGGACGGGGAGCTGTTTTTT; CDR3 protein: CASRMDGELFF
clone size: many; D gene: -; V gene: TRBV7-8; J gene: TRBJ1-1; CDR3 DNA: TGTGCCAGCAGCTCCCGGGGCACTGAAGCTTTCTTT; CDR3 protein: CASSSRGTEAFF
clone size: -; D gene: TRBD2; V gene: TRBV7-3; J gene: TRBJ2-2; CDR3 DNA: TGTGCCAGCAGCTTAACTAGCGGGGTTGTCACCGGGGAGCTGTTTTTT; CDR3 protein: CASSLTSGVVTGELFF
clone size: -; D gene: -; V gene: TRBV7-4; J gene: TRBJ1-5; CDR3 DNA: TGTGCCAGCAGCCAAAGACACTGGGACAATCAGCCCCAGCATTTT; CDR3 protein: CASSQRHWDNQPQHF
clone size: few; D gene: -; V gene: TRBV11-2; J gene: TRBJ2-1; CDR3 DNA: TGTGCCAGCAGCTTAGCAGGGGGGGCGAATGAGCAGTTCTTC; CDR3 protein: CASSLAGGANEQFF
clone size: few; D gene: TRBD1; V gene: TRBV11-2; J gene: TRBJ2-2; CDR3 DNA: TGTGCCAGCACCCGGGGGACAGGGGGCACCGGGGAGCTGTTTTTT; CDR3 protein: CASTRGTGGTGELFF
clone size: few; D gene: -; V gene: TRBV7-3; J gene: TRBJ2-2; CDR3 DNA: TGTGCCAGCAGCTTAAAGGACAAGAACACCGGGGAGCTGTTTTTT; CDR3 protein: CASSLKDKNTGELFF
clone size: few; D gene: -; V gene: TRBV6-5; J gene: TRBJ1-5; CDR3 DNA: TGTGCCAGCAGCGATGGGGCCGGGCAGCCCCAGCATTTT; CDR3 protein: CASSDGAGQPQHF
clone size: few; D gene: -; V gene: TRBV7-8; J gene: TRBJ2-3; CDR3 DNA: TGTGCCAGCAGCTTAGCGCGAGGGATTACCTCAGATACGCAGTATTTT; CDR3 protein: CASSLARGITSDTQYF
clone size: many; D gene: TRBD1; V gene: TRBV30; J gene: TRBJ1-1; CDR3 DNA: TGTGCCTGGAGTCTCGACAGGGGGCTCACTGAAGCTTTCTTT; CDR3 protein: CAWSLDRGLTEAFF
clone size: few; D gene: TRBD2; V gene: TRBV12-3/TRBV12-4; J gene: TRBJ2-1; CDR3 DNA: TGTGCCAGCAGTCCAAAGCGGGGGACTACATACAATGAGCAGTTCTTC; CDR3 protein: CASSPKRGTTYNEQFF
clone size: few; D gene: -; V gene: TRBV20-1; J gene: TRBJ2-5; CDR3 DNA: TGCAGTGCCCGACCTGGGCAGGGGACTCCCCCAGAGACCCAGTACTTC; CDR3 protein: CSARPGQGTPPETQYF
clone size: few; D gene: -; V gene: TRBV20-1; J gene: TRBJ1-2; CDR3 DNA: TGCAGTGCTTCCTCGACGGGAGGGAACTATGGCTACACCTTC; CDR3 protein: CSASSTGGNYGYTF
clone size: many; D gene: TRBD1; V gene: TRBV19; J gene: TRBJ2-3; CDR3 DNA: TGTGCCAGTAGTATAATCGGGGACAGGGAGACAGATACGCAGTATTTT; CDR3 protein: CASSIIGDRETDTQYF
clone size: few; D gene: -; V gene: TRBV30; J gene: TRBJ2-4; CDR3 DNA: TGTGCCTGGAGTCCCGGGCCTCGAAACATTCAGTACTTC; CDR3 protein: CAWSPGPRNIQYF
clone size: -; D gene: -; V gene: TRBV2; J gene: TRBJ2-2; CDR3 DNA: TGTGCCAGCAGTCGTACGGGAAGCACCGGGGAGCTGTTTTTT; CDR3 protein: CASSRTGSTGELFF
clone size: -; D gene: -; V gene: TRBV18; J gene: TRBJ1-6; CDR3 DNA: TGTGCCAGCTCACCAGGGTTCTATAATTCACCCCTCCACTTT; CDR3 protein: CASSPGFYNSPLHF
clone size: -; D gene: -; V gene: TRBV12-3/TRBV12-4; J gene: TRBJ1-3; CDR3 DNA: TGTGCCAGCAGTCGAAGGGACTCCCGCTCTGGAAACACCATATATTTT; CDR3 protein: CASSRRDSRSGNTIYF
clone size: many; D gene: -; V gene: TRBV27; J gene: TRBJ1-2; CDR3 DNA: TGTGCCAGCAGTCCTTCCGACCTCTATGGCTACACCTTC; CDR3 protein: CASSPSDLYGYTF
clone size: few; D gene: -; V gene: TRBV5-1; J gene: TRBJ1-2; CDR3 DNA: TGCGCCAGCAGCTCCCCTGCGGGGGACGGTGGCTACACCTTC; CDR3 protein: CASSSPAGDGGYTF
clone size: few; D gene: TRBD1; V gene: TRBV7-8; J gene: TRBJ1-2; CDR3 DNA: TGTGCCAGCAGCCCAGGGACAGGGTCTAACTATGGCTACACCTTC; CDR3 protein: CASSPGTGSNYGYTF
clone size: many; D gene: -; V gene: TRBV24-1; J gene: TRBJ2-1; CDR3 DNA: TGTGCCACCGGATCCCCCCAGACTTATGAGCAGTTCTTC; CDR3 protein: CATGSPQTYEQFF
clone size: -; D gene: -; V gene: TRBV5-1; J gene: TRBJ1-6; CDR3 DNA: TGCGCCAGCAGCTTGAATACAGCCTCCTTGGGCTCACCCCTCCACTTT; CDR3 protein: CASSLNTASLGSPLHF
clone size: once; D gene: -; V gene: TRBV7-8; J gene: TRBJ2-3; CDR3 DNA: TGTGCCAGCAGCTACCGCTCGGATACGCAGTATTTT; CDR3 protein: CASSYRSDTQYF
clone size: -; D gene: -; V gene: TRBV5-1; J gene: TRBJ2-3; CDR3 DNA: TGCGCCAGCAGCTTGGAATCCTCTACAGATACGCAGTATTTT; CDR3 protein: CASSLESSTDTQYF
clone size: -; D gene: TRBD2; V gene: TRBV20-1; J gene: TRBJ2-1; CDR3 DNA: TGCAGTGCTAGAGGCCGGGGGACTAGCGGGGGAGTCGATGAGCAGTTCTTC; CDR3 protein: CSARGRGTSGGVDEQFF
clone size: few; D gene: -; V gene: TRBV6-1; J gene: TRBJ1-1; CDR3 DNA: TGTGCCAGCAGTGAAGGCACAGGGATGAACACTGAAGCTTTCTTT; CDR3 protein: CASSEGTGMNTEAFF
clone size: -; D gene: -; V gene: TRBV10-3; J gene: TRBJ1-1; CDR3 DNA: TGTGCCATCAGTGATACACAGGGAAAGAACACTGAAGCTTTCTTT; CDR3 protein: CAISDTQGKNTEAFF
clone size: few; D gene: TRBD1; V gene: TRBV6-5; J gene: TRBJ1-1; CDR3 DNA: TGTGCCAGCAGACTTTCGACAGGGGAAGCTTTCTTT; CDR3 protein: CASRLSTGEAFF
clone size: few; D gene: -; V gene: TRBV5-5; J gene: TRBJ2-5; CDR3 DNA: TGTGCCAGCAGCCCTAACGGCTTATTTCAAGAGACCCAGTACTTC; CDR3 protein: CASSPNGLFQETQYF